This passage covers 32 T cell receptor beta chains from one sample sequenced in a study of metastatic and nonmetastatic thyroid tumors. MiXCR was used by TCRdb to re-call the PCR reads. The sample consists of about 42,000 clones, roughly 12% of them appearing once. Every patient was untreated before thyroid surgery. Sequenced sample: blood. The receptors derive from a male donor with papillary thyroid cancer or a benign thyroid nodule (not recorded which). Some clones in this sample may be carry-over from other donors' samples.

This clone came up many times. The chain links TRBV28 to TRBJ1-6, with 7 bases aligning to TRBD1. Germline loops: CDR1 MDHEN, CDR2 SYDVKM. The CDR3 covers 15 residues. The trim removed 7 bases at V and 5 bases at J, leaving 8 bases unmatched. CDR3 loop: CASTPLGTDNSPLHF. The CDR3 DNA reads TGTGCCAGCACTCCACTCGGGACAGATAATTCACCCCTCCACTTT.

This clone was seen many times. This could be a read error, since a much larger clone is one nucleotide away. The same CDR3 is also encoded by other DNA sequences in this sample. The V call is TRBV6-2 or TRBV6-3, the J call TRBJ2-1, with D maybe TRBD2 (5 bases). V was trimmed by 4 bases and J by 15 bases, leaving 16 bases between them. The CDR3 covers 12 residues. Germline-derived CDR1 and CDR2 are MNHEY and SVGEGT. CDR3 loop: CASSSTRAPWFF. The CDR3 DNA reads TGTGCCAGCAGTTCCACTAGGGCCCCGTGGTTCTTC.

Points on this clone: Germline and junction disagree at one end, which may indicate a read error. The J gene is TRBJ2-2, the V gene TRBV20-1; a possible D gene is TRBD2 (5 bases). CDR3 size: 13 residues. The V gene's germline CDR1 is DFQATT and CDR2 SNEGSKA (reference sequence). Here the CDR3 reads CSARSSTTGKLFF. CDR3 in DNA: TGCAGTGCTAGATCCAGCACCACCGGGAAGCTGTTTTTT.

This clone qualifies as medium-sized. The V and J genes are TRBV20-1 and TRBJ2-2; TRBD2 matches at 9 bases. V dropped 0 bases and J dropped 4; count of bases not matched to a gene: 6. The CDR3 extends over 16 amino acids. Germline CDR1 reads DFQATT; CDR2 reads SNEGSKA (reference sequence). The CDR3 DNA reads TGCAGTGCTAGAGACTTAGCGGGAGCGGGCACCGGGGAGCTGTTTTTT. Translated, it gives CSARDLAGAGTGELFF.

This clone was recorded many times. The chain links TRBV12-5 to TRBJ2-2, with 8 bases that match TRBD2. The CDR3 is made up of 21 amino acids. Germline V gene sequence: CDR1 LGHNT, CDR2 FRNRAP. Losses at the gene ends were 0 bases for V and 0 bases for J; bases not matched to a gene: 15. The CDR3 loop reads CASGLVPRWLAGRANTGELFF. Here the CDR3 DNA reads TGTGCTAGTGGTTTGGTGCCTAGGTGGCTAGCGGGTAGAGCGAACACCGGGGAGCTGTTTTTT.

As for this clone: A read error may be the cause here, since a much bigger clone is one base away. This chain joins TRBV9 and TRBJ2-1, with 9 bases matching TRBD2. Germline CDR1 reads SGDLS; CDR2 reads YYNGEE. The CDR3 sequence is 15 residues long. V gave up 1 base and J gave up 9 bases; unmatched junction bases: 8. DNA of the CDR3: TGTGCCAGCAGCGTACTGACTAGCGGTATAAGTGAGCAGTTCTTC. This codes for CASSVLTSGISEQFF.

The table lists this clone with many counts. The chain carries TRBV4-1 and TRBJ2-3; 13 positions agree with TRBD2. Germline lookup yields CDR1 MGHRA and CDR2 YSYEKL. This CDR3 is built from 16 residues. The V and J ends lost 3 bases and 4 bases, in that order; junction bases with no gene match: 4. CDR3 in DNA: TGCGCCAGCAGCCAGCGGACTAGCGGGAGTTCAGATACGCAGTATTTT. As protein: CASSQRTSGSSDTQYF.

This sequence joins TRBV30 and TRBJ2-3; unclear D gene. CDR1 GTSNPN and CDR2 SVGIG come from the germline V gene (reference sequence). The V and J ends lost 2 bases and 4 bases respectively, with 10 bases between them. CDR3 length: 13 amino acids. CDR3 sequence reads: CAWSLGRPDTQYF. DNA of the CDR3: TGTGCCTGGAGTTTAGGCCGCCCAGATACGCAGTATTTT.

For this clone: A much larger clone lies a single base off, so this may be a read error. V usage is TRBV20-1 and J usage is TRBJ1-1; D unresolved. This CDR3 region has 14 residues. CDR1 and CDR2 (germline): DFQATT, SNEGSKA (reference sequence). CDR3 protein: CSARDEWSNTEAFF. DNA for the CDR3: TGCAGCGCTAGAGATGAGTGGTCGAACACTGAAGCTTTCTTT.

The sample holds many counts of this clone. The chain joins TRBV5-6 to TRBJ2-3; the match to TRBD2 covers 9 bases. With V trimmed by 0 bases and J by 1 base, 0 bases remained unmatched. This CDR3 contains 15 residues. Germline CDR1 SGHDT, CDR2 YYEEEE. CDR3 coding DNA: TGTGCCAGCAGCTTGGTAGCGGGGGGCACAGATACGCAGTATTTT. Protein: CASSLVAGGTDTQYF.

This clone was counted at least ten times. The sample contains more than one DNA sequence encoding this CDR3. The chain recombines TRBV12-3 or TRBV12-4 with TRBJ2-6, with D maybe TRBD1 (5 bases). With 1 base removed from V and 0 bases from J, the gap between germline ends came to 7 bases. The CDR3 length is 16 residues. For the CDR3, the DNA is TGTGCCAGCAGTTTAGACAGGACCTCTGGGGCCAACGTCCTGACTTTC. As protein: CASSLDRTSGANVLTF.

In this sample, this clone turned up many times. V is TRBV6-5 and J is TRBJ2-1, with 11 nucleotides matching TRBD2. Germline lookup yields CDR1 MNHEY and CDR2 SVGAGI. V shed 2 bases, J shed 6 bases, and the junction held 3 bases outside the gene matches. This CDR3 contains 15 residues. The CDR3 nucleotides read TGTGCCAGCAGTTACCTAACTAGCGGGAGCAATGAGCAGTTCTTC. Translation: CASSYLTSGSNEQFF.

The chain links TRBV11-1 to TRBJ2-7; 16 bases agree with TRBD2. This CDR3 is built from 15 residues. Germline V lookup: CDR1 SGHAT, CDR2 FQDESV (reference sequence). With V trimmed by 3 bases and J by 7 bases, 3 bases remained unmatched. The DNA of the CDR3 is TGTGCCAGCAGCTTTGGGACTAGCGGGAGGGGTGAGCAGTACTTC. Amino acid sequence: CASSFGTSGRGEQYF.

This clone was counted ten times or more. The CDR3 here is CASTRPAGLYGYTF. The CDR3 region has the DNA TGTGCCAGCACCCGCCCGGCAGGGTTATATGGCTACACCTTC. The rearrangement joins TRBV28 to TRBJ1-2; a possible D gene is TRBD1 (5 bases). The V gene's germline CDR1 is MDHEN and CDR2 SYDVKM. V shed 7 bases and J shed 5 bases, with 17 bases lying between them. The CDR3 length is 14 residues.

This clone was recorded many times. This chain links TRBV20-1 with TRBJ2-1; 10 nucleotides line up with TRBD2. Trimming removed 6 bases from V and 7 bases from J; junction bases left unmatched: 12. Germline loops: CDR1 DFQATT, CDR2 SNEGSKA (reference sequence). This CDR3 contains 15 residues. Written as DNA, the CDR3 is TGCAGTGCCAGCCCCCCGGGACTAGCGCATAATGAGCAGTTCTTC. This codes for CSASPPGLAHNEQFF.

This clone has ten or more counts. This rearrangement joins TRBV11-2 to TRBJ2-7, with 7 bases that match TRBD1. The V gene end was trimmed by 0 bases and the J gene end by 3 bases; junction bases not matched to a gene: 5. The V gene's germline CDR1 is SGHAT and CDR2 FQNNGV. The length of the CDR3 is 15 residues. The DNA of the CDR3 is TGTGCCAGCAGCTTAGATGGGGACAGATACTACGAGCAGTACTTC. This gives the protein CASSLDGDRYYEQYF.

This clone was seen repeatedly, ten times or more. The chain recombines TRBV28 with TRBJ1-1; D not certain. The CDR3 is made up of 16 amino acids. Germline CDR1 and CDR2: MDHEN and SYDVKM. Trimming pared 6 bases from V and 0 bases from J, leaving 17 bases between. The CDR3 here is CASRKPPRWMNTEAFF. The DNA for the CDR3 is TGTGCCAGCAGAAAACCCCCCAGATGGATGAACACTGAAGCTTTCTTT.

At least ten counts were recorded for this clone. This chain links TRBV7-2 with TRBJ2-4; D could derive from TRBD1 or TRBD2 (5 bases each). The CDR3 totals 16 residues. Germline CDR1 is SGHTA and CDR2 is FQGNSA. Trimming removed 0 bases from V and 7 bases from J, with 16 bases in between. CDR3 coding DNA: TGTGCCAGCAGCTTAGCGCGAGGGCGCTGGGGGAACATTCAGTACTTC. It translates to CASSLARGRWGNIQYF. Together with reference TRBV7-2 and TRBJ2-4, the CDR3 gives the full variable domain: GAGVSQSPSNKVTEKGKDVELRCDPISGHTALYWYRQSLGQGLEFLIYFQGNSAPDKSGLPSDRFSAERTGGSVSTLTIQRTQQEDSAVYLCASSLARGRWGNIQYFGAGTRLSVL.

This clone appeared many times. V and J are TRBV6-1 and TRBJ1-4; D is possibly TRBD1 (5 bases). CDR1 is MNHNS, CDR2 SASEGT, per germline. This CDR3 comprises 13 residues. V was trimmed by 5 bases and J by 11 bases, leaving 15 bases between them. CDR3 in DNA: TGTGCCAGCAGTTCCATGTCCCAGGGCAAACTGTTTTTT. It is translated as CASSSMSQGKLFF.

The table lists this clone with many counts. The chain joins TRBV10-3 to TRBJ2-2; TRBD1 might be the D (5 bases). Germline lookup yields CDR1 ENHRY and CDR2 SYGVKD. The germline V and J ends were trimmed by 0 bases and 6 bases, with 11 bases remaining between them. The CDR3 is 15 residues long. CDR3 bases: TGTGCCATCAGTGAGTCGGGGCAGGGTGCCGGGGAGCTGTTTTTT. Encoded protein: CAISESGQGAGELFF.

The genes are TRBV4-2 and TRBJ2-1; D call uncertain. The V and J ends lost 3 bases and 3 bases respectively, with 15 bases between them. CDR3 length: 16 residues. The V gene's germline CDR1 is LGHNA and CDR2 YNFKEQ. This chain's CDR3 is CASSHYSVPYYNEQFF. The CDR3 DNA is TGTGCCAGCAGCCATTACAGCGTACCCTACTACAATGAGCAGTTCTTC.

This clone was counted at least ten times. The chain employs TRBV18 and TRBJ1-2; D gene uncertain. The CDR3 has 13 amino acids. CDR1 and CDR2 (germline): KGHSH, LQKENI. Trimming took off 6 bases at V and 10 bases at J, with 18 bases between the two ends. CDR3 bases: TGTGCCAGCTCGCCGTTTTCGGTACGGGACTACACCTTC. Translating gives CASSPFSVRDYTF. The entire variable domain, with the rest obtained from reference TRBV18 and TRBJ1-2, is as follows: NAGVMQNPRHLVRRRGQEARLRCSPMKGHSHVYWYRQLPEEGLKFMVYLQKENIIDESGMPKERFSAEFPKEGPSILRIQQVVRGDSAAYFCASSPFSVRDYTFGSGTRLTVV.

This clone was seen many times. At the DNA level, this CDR3 is encoded by other sequences in the same sample as well. The chain is built from TRBV5-1 and TRBJ2-1; TRBD2 matches 8 bases. This CDR3 contains 15 residues. Germline values: CDR1 SGHRS, CDR2 YFSETQ. Trimming took 1 base from V and 5 from J; bases not matched to a gene: 5. CDR3 nucleotides: TGCGCCAGCAGCTTGTCTAGCGGGCTAAACAATGAGCAGTTCTTC. Translation gives CASSLSSGLNNEQFF.

This clone was detected many times. This chain connects TRBV15 to TRBJ2-1; TRBD1 aligns across 8 bases. After removal of 0 bases from V and 4 bases from J, the junction contained 8 bases not matched to a gene. Germline V lookup: CDR1 LNHNV, CDR2 YYDKDF (reference sequence). This CDR3 has 17 amino acids. The CDR3 region has the DNA TGTGCCACCAGCAGAGATCGGGCAGGGGGCAGGTACAATGAGCAGTTCTTC. Amino acid sequence: CATSRDRAGGRYNEQFF.

This clone was seen at least ten times. The V and J genes are TRBV6-2 or TRBV6-3 and TRBJ2-1; no firm D call. Trimming cost V 0 bases and J 7 bases, with 4 bases left between them. The V gene's germline CDR1 is MNHEY and CDR2 SVGEGT. The CDR3 is 12 amino acids. CDR3 nucleotides: TGTGCCAGCAGTTACTCGAATAATGAGCAGTTCTTC. Residues: CASSYSNNEQFF.

The chain combines TRBV6-1 with TRBJ2-7; 8 bases line up with TRBD2. The CDR3 totals 14 residues. With V trimmed by 8 bases and J by 6 bases, 12 bases remained unmatched. Germline CDR1 is MNHNS and CDR2 is SASEGT. CDR3: CASDREGRTGEQYF. The CDR3 nucleotides are TGTGCCAGCGACCGGGAGGGACGAACGGGCGAGCAGTACTTC.

Ten or more counts support this clone. The rearrangement links TRBV6-2 or TRBV6-3 to TRBJ2-1; D gene uncertain. This CDR3 spans 13 amino acids. Trimming removed 8 bases from V and 8 bases from J, with 16 bases in between. Germline loops: CDR1 MNHEY, CDR2 SVGEGT. The CDR3 nucleotides are TGTGCCAGCCGAGATGCCAGTTTGGATGAGCAGTTCTTC. Its translation: CASRDASLDEQFF.

This clone was detected many times. The V gene is TRBV12-3 or TRBV12-4, the J gene TRBJ2-1; 8 bases fit TRBD1. With 2 bases clipped from V and 10 bases from J, the junction kept 7 bases outside the gene matches. This CDR3 region has 14 residues. The CDR3 DNA reads as TGTGCCAGCAGTTTATCGGGAGACAGGGGAGAGCAGTTCTTC. This gives the protein CASSLSGDRGEQFF.

This clone was counted at least ten times. The chain carries TRBV6-1 and TRBJ2-3, with a possible D match to TRBD1 (5 bases). The V gene's germline CDR1 is MNHNS and CDR2 SASEGT. The CDR3 spans 16 residues. The V end lost 6 bases, the J end lost 0 bases, and 16 bases lay between the germline ends. CDR3 sequence: CASRLQGASSTDTQYF. CDR3 nucleotide sequence: TGTGCCAGCAGACTCCAGGGTGCCTCTAGCACAGATACGCAGTATTTT.

This clone was counted many times. This chain connects TRBV5-6 to TRBJ2-7, with D possibly being TRBD1 (5 bases). Between the trimmed V and J ends, which lost 3 bases and 3 bases, there was a span of 13 bases. The CDR3 sequence is 14 residues long. Germline values: CDR1 SGHDT, CDR2 YYEEEE. In DNA, the CDR3 is TGTGCCAGCAGCTCTTTGAGCAGGGACTACGAGCAGTACTTC. This sequence encodes CASSSLSRDYEQYF.

Details on this clone: Possible read error: a much larger clone is one base away. The identical CDR3 is also encoded by other nucleotide sequences in the sample. The chain employs TRBV15 and TRBJ1-1; D unclear. The CDR3 covers 14 residues. The V end lost 0 bases, the J end lost 2 bases, and 7 bases lay between the germline ends. CDR1 is LNHNV and CDR2 is YYDKDF in the germline V gene (reference sequence). CDR3 nucleotides: TGTGCCACCAGCAGAGATCGAGGTAACACTGAAGCTTTCTTT. This sequence encodes CATSRDRGNTEAFF.

In its sample, this clone was seen many times. This CDR3 is CASGLGTSGNEQFF. In DNA form, the CDR3 reads TGTGCTAGTGGTTTGGGAACTAGCGGGAATGAGCAGTTCTTC. The J gene is TRBJ2-1, the V gene TRBV12-5; 9 bases are shared with TRBD2. CDR1 LGHNT and CDR2 FRNRAP come from the germline V gene. Germline trimming cut 1 base from V and 7 bases from J; bases unmatched to any gene: 2. This CDR3 is 14 amino acids long.